The next 2 T cell receptor beta chains were all read from a single sample in a study of T-cell reconstitution after alpha-beta-depleted transplantation in children. For TCRbeta, the library was prepared with unique molecular identifiers. From the PCR reads, TCRdb called clonotypes with MiXCR, one entry per CDR3 protein. The repertoire holds about 610,000 distinct CDR3 sequences, with about 10% as singletons. The input for sequencing was PBMCs from the stem cell graft donor, taken from the stem cell graft. The receptors shown here come from a human donor who donated a stem cell graft to a child with acute myeloid leukemia.

This clonotype was detected ten times or more. The genes are TRBV7-3 and TRBJ2-7; D is unresolved. CDR1 is SGHTA and CDR2 is FQGTGA in the germline V gene. The V end lost 3 bases, the J end lost 4 bases, and 10 bases lay between the germline ends. The length of the CDR3 is 13 residues. The DNA for the CDR3 is TGTGCCAGCAGCTTTGGGTGGGGTTACGAGCAGTACTTC. This encodes CASSFGWGYEQYF.

This clonotype was detected only a few times. This rearrangement joins TRBV7-8 to TRBJ2-7, with 9 bases identical to TRBD2. Germline V gene lookup returns CDR1 SGHVS and CDR2 FQNEAQ. V was pared by 1 base and J by 6 bases, with 7 bases of the junction left unmatched. The CDR3 totals 15 residues. The DNA of the CDR3 is TGTGCCAGCAGCTTAGAGGGACTAGCAACAGGCGAGCAGTACTTC. This codes for CASSLEGLATGEQYF.